The 2 T cell receptor beta chains given below trace back to one sample, sequenced in a study of blood T cell repertoires in COVID-19. Using immunoSEQ multiplex PCR, the repertoire was profiled, and TCRdb retains in-frame clones only, with some absent. The sample lists around 180,000 clones, 74% seen once, with 3% in the top ten. Sequenced material: peripheral blood. These TCRs come from a woman of 80 years or more with acute or convalescent COVID-19.

The chain has TRBV11-2 and TRBJ2-5; 7 nucleotides match TRBD2. The germline V gene has CDR1 SGHAT and CDR2 FQNNGV. V lost 7 bases, J lost 7 bases, and 15 bases stayed unmatched. The CDR3 has 15 residues. The CDR3 DNA reads as TGTGCCAGCACCAACCGCGATGGGAGGGAGGGGACCCAGTACTTC. Translation gives CASTNRDGREGTQYF.

The chain links TRBV7-8 to TRBJ1-6; 9 bases match TRBD1. Trimming cost V 4 bases and J 0 bases; bases outside gene matches: 4. The CDR3 runs 17 residues. CDR1 is SGHVS and CDR2 is FQNEAQ in the germline V gene. CDR3 sequence reads: CASSSTDRGSYNSPLHF. The CDR3 DNA sequence: TGTGCCAGCAGCTCTACGGACAGGGGCTCCTATAATTCACCCCTCCACTTT.